This is a list of T cell receptor beta chains from one sample in a study of early T cells in non-severe SARS-CoV-2 infection. TCRdb re-derived calls from the 5' RACE reads in MiXCR, one entry per CDR3 protein. Here the sample spans more than 50,000 distinct CDR3 sequences, around a tenth being singletons. The specimen sequenced was whole blood. These receptors originate from an adult who was a healthcare worker with PCR-confirmed SARS-CoV-2 infection or an uninfected control (not recorded which). Each CDR3 is given with its conserved first and last residue. The D gene is left open where the match is weak. For some rows the clone size is stated as once, few or many, or as a class when expanded; others skip it.

abundance	d_gene	v_gene	j_gene	CDR3nt	CDR3aa
many	NA	TRBV7-9	TRBJ2-1	TGTGCCAGCAGCTTAGCGATTGAGCAGTTCTTC	CASSLAIEQFF
NA	NA	TRBV13	TRBJ2-3	TGTGCCAGCAGCTTGATCCAGGCAGGACAGTATTTT	CASSLIQAGQYF
few	NA	TRBV5-1	TRBJ2-7	TGCGCCAGCAGCAATGAGCAGTACTTC	CASSNEQYF
many	TRBD1	TRBV18	TRBJ2-3	TGTGCCAGCTCACCAAAGCCGGGACAGAGCACAGATACGCAGTATTTT	CASSPKPGQSTDTQYF
NA	NA	TRBV6-6	TRBJ2-3	TGTGCCAGCAGTTCCGGGACGAAGCAGTATTTT	CASSSGTKQYF
many	NA	TRBV19	TRBJ2-2	TGTGCCAGTAGCCGCAGCAGTACCGGGGAGCTGTTTTTT	CASSRSSTGELFF
many	TRBD2	TRBV12-3/TRBV12-4	TRBJ2-1	TGTGCCAGCAGACAGAGAACCCCTAGCGGAGGATACAATGAGCAGTTCTTC	CASRQRTPSGGYNEQFF
NA	NA	TRBV7-9	TRBJ2-4	TGTGCCAGCAGCTTAGTGGTTGATCAGGCCAAAAACATTCAGTACTTC	CASSLVVDQAKNIQYF
many	NA	TRBV20-1	TRBJ2-7	TGCAGTGCTAGATTTAGGGGTGGCAGGTCGGACTACGAGCAGTACTTC	CSARFRGGRSDYEQYF
NA	NA	TRBV5-1	TRBJ2-3	TGCGCCAGCAGCCTCCCCCTGTGGGAGGGCACAGATACGCAGTATTTT	CASSLPLWEGTDTQYF
many	NA	TRBV27	TRBJ1-1	TGTGCCAGCAGAGCCGCCGGGGGCGGTCGAGCTTTCTTT	CASRAAGGGRAFF
NA	NA	TRBV5-1	TRBJ2-7	TGCGCCAGCAGCTTTGAAGTAGAGTCCTACGAGCAGTACTTC	CASSFEVESYEQYF
NA	TRBD1	TRBV7-9	TRBJ2-1	TGTGCCAGCAGAACCGGGACAGGGACTTACAATGAGCAGTTCTTC	CASRTGTGTYNEQFF
NA	NA	TRBV27	TRBJ1-1	TGTGCCAGCAGTTGGGGCCGGGGGGGCACTGAAGCTTTCTTT	CASSWGRGGTEAFF
medium-sized	NA	TRBV6-2/TRBV6-3	TRBJ2-2	TGTGCCAGCAGTTACAGGGACACCGGGGAGCTGTTTTTT	CASSYRDTGELFF
many	TRBD1	TRBV5-4	TRBJ2-7	TGTGCCAGCAGCTTTGGTCAGGGGGAGTCCGAGCAGTACTTC	CASSFGQGESEQYF
many	NA	TRBV29-1	TRBJ2-7	TGCAGCGTTGAGGACTGGCAGGGGTGGTCCTACGAGCAGTACTTC	CSVEDWQGWSYEQYF
many	TRBD1	TRBV7-6	TRBJ2-7	TGTGCCAGCAGCAACGACAGGGGTCCCTACGAGCAGTACTTC	CASSNDRGPYEQYF
many	TRBD2	TRBV27	TRBJ2-1	TGTGCCAGCAGTCTCACACCCAGCGGGGGGTACAATGAGCAGTTCTTC	CASSLTPSGGYNEQFF
many	TRBD2	TRBV10-3	TRBJ2-7	TGTGCCATCAGTGAAGGAGGCGGGAGGGCTCACGAGCAGTACTTC	CAISEGGGRAHEQYF
few	NA	TRBV2	TRBJ1-1	TGTGCCAGCAGGACGGACAGCGGCCGCACTGAAGCTTTCTTT	CASRTDSGRTEAFF
many	TRBD1	TRBV7-9	TRBJ1-2	TGTGCCAGCAGCTTACCGGACAGGGCCTCCTATGGCTACACCTTC	CASSLPDRASYGYTF
many	NA	TRBV7-2	TRBJ2-2	TGTGCCAGCAGCCCCCAGGGAAACGGGGAGCTGTTTTTT	CASSPQGNGELFF
many	TRBD2	TRBV11-3	TRBJ2-1	TGTGCCAGCAGCAAGGGGACTAGCGGGAGGGCAGATGAGCAGTTCTTC	CASSKGTSGRADEQFF
many	TRBD1	TRBV11-3	TRBJ1-3	TGTGCCAGCAGCAAGGGACAGGGAAACACCATATATTTT	CASSKGQGNTIYF
many	NA	TRBV12-5	TRBJ2-7	TGTGCTAGTGGTACCCAAGACAGTTCCTACGAGCAGTACTTC	CASGTQDSSYEQYF
NA	NA	TRBV7-6	TRBJ2-5	TGTGCCAGCAGCTTATTAGCGGTGGGGGCGCTAGGAGAGACCCAGTACTTC	CASSLLAVGALGETQYF
NA	NA	TRBV7-2	TRBJ2-1	TGTGCCAGCAGCCGTGGGACCGAGTACAATGAGCAGTTCTTC	CASSRGTEYNEQFF
NA	NA	TRBV3-1	TRBJ2-2	TGTGCCAGCAGCCAAGTCCCCAGCACCGGGGAGCTGTTTTTT	CASSQVPSTGELFF
few	NA	TRBV10-2	TRBJ2-5	TGCGCCAGCAGTGAGTCCTCTAGCGCCGAAGAGACCCAGTACTTC	CASSESSSAEETQYF
many	TRBD2	TRBV7-2	TRBJ2-3	TGTGCCAGCAGCATCTCTAGCGGGAGTCGTATAGATACGCAGTATTTT	CASSISSGSRIDTQYF
NA	NA	TRBV2	TRBJ2-7	TGTGCCAGCACCGGAGCGGGAACAGGGCGGTACTACGAGCAGTACTTC	CASTGAGTGRYYEQYF
many	NA	TRBV7-9	TRBJ2-5	TGTGCCAGCAGCTTAGTAGGGACCCAGTACTTC	CASSLVGTQYF
few	NA	TRBV5-5	TRBJ2-1	TGTGCCAGCAGCTTCTACAGGGGAGGGTACAATGAGCAGTTCTTC	CASSFYRGGYNEQFF
many	TRBD2	TRBV18	TRBJ2-1	TGTGCCAGCTCACCGCTAGCGGGAGGGGTCCACAATGAGCAGTTCTTC	CASSPLAGGVHNEQFF
many	TRBD2	TRBV7-2	TRBJ2-5	TGTGCCAGCAGCGTTAGACTAGCGGGAGGGATAGAGACCCAGTACTTC	CASSVRLAGGIETQYF
many	NA	TRBV12-3/TRBV12-4	TRBJ1-4	TGTGCCAGCAGTTGGGGGTTGGGAACTAATGAAAAACTGTTTTTT	CASSWGLGTNEKLFF
many	NA	TRBV20-1	TRBJ2-1	TGCAGTGCTAGATCTCCTACCCAGGTTGAGCAGTTCTTC	CSARSPTQVEQFF
many	NA	TRBV10-2	TRBJ2-1	TGCGCCAGCAAGGGGGAGGCCTACAATGAGCAGTTCTTC	CASKGEAYNEQFF
many	TRBD2	TRBV5-1	TRBJ2-1	TGCGCCAGCAGCCCTGGGACTAGCGGGAGCCACACCTTAGGGGAGCAGTTCTTC	CASSPGTSGSHTLGEQFF
many	NA	TRBV29-1	TRBJ2-7	TGCAACTTCTACGAGCAGTACTTC	CNFYEQYF
many	TRBD1	TRBV19	TRBJ2-6	TGTGCCAGTAGTACCGGACAGGGAAACGTCCTGACTTTC	CASSTGQGNVLTF
many	NA	TRBV7-2	TRBJ2-3	TGTGCCAGCAGCTTAGAAGGGCGGGAATTAGATACGCAGTATTTT	CASSLEGRELDTQYF
NA	TRBD2	TRBV12-5	TRBJ2-1	TGTGCTAGTGGTCCCACAGGGCGGGAGGGCATCAATGAGCAGTTCTTC	CASGPTGREGINEQFF
many	NA	TRBV20-1	TRBJ1-1	TGCAGTGCTCTTTTGGTCACTGAAGCTTTCTTT	CSALLVTEAFF
many	NA	TRBV29-1	TRBJ2-1	TGCAGCGTTGAACTGGACACAAGCTCCTACAATGAGCAGTTCTTC	CSVELDTSSYNEQFF
many	TRBD2	TRBV5-4	TRBJ2-7	TGTGCCAGCAGCTTGGAATCTAGCGGGAGCGAGCAGTACTTC	CASSLESSGSEQYF
few	NA	TRBV3-1	TRBJ2-2	TGTGCCAGCAGCCAAGATTTAGGGGAACCCGGGGAGCTGTTTTTT	CASSQDLGEPGELFF
many	NA	TRBV20-1	TRBJ2-1	TGCAGTGCTAGAGATCGATCCTCGAGTTACAATGAGCAGTTCTTC	CSARDRSSSYNEQFF
many	TRBD2	TRBV20-1	TRBJ2-5	TGCAGTGCTAGACACCCACTAGCGGCTGGGGAGACCCAGTACTTC	CSARHPLAAGETQYF
NA	TRBD2	TRBV5-1	TRBJ2-7	TGCGTCAGCAGCTCAAGGACTAGCGGGAGTGGTTACGAGCAGTACTTC	CVSSSRTSGSGYEQYF
many	TRBD1	TRBV14	TRBJ2-7	TGTGCCAGCAGCCATCGGGACAGACTATACGAGCAGTACTTC	CASSHRDRLYEQYF
many	NA	TRBV12-5	TRBJ2-1	TGTGCTAGTGGTTTGGCCCCGACAGGCAATGAGCAGTTCTTC	CASGLAPTGNEQFF
many	NA	TRBV29-1	TRBJ1-1	TGCAGCGTTGAATTCTCACTGAACACTGAAGCTTTCTTT	CSVEFSLNTEAFF
many	NA	TRBV20-1	TRBJ2-1	TGCAGTGCCTTCCAAAGACCGGGACTTCCCTCCAGTGAGCAGTTCTTC	CSAFQRPGLPSSEQFF